One sample yielded the 23 T cell receptor beta chains listed below, sequenced in a study of identical twins. One entry per CDR3 protein results from TCRdb running MiXCR on the 5' RACE reads. The sample has roughly 540,000 distinct CDR3 sequences, roughly a fifth seen once. This same sample was also part of a study on T cells expressing NK-cell markers.

Sequencing was done on a sample of CD4+ T cells sorted from blood. The receptor set was obtained from a woman younger than 30 in good health.

This clonotype was counted between two and nine times. The V call is TRBV5-1, the J call TRBJ2-5; no reliable D call. CDR1 is SGHRS, CDR2 YFSETQ, per germline. This CDR3 spans 14 amino acids. V was shortened by 7 bases and J by 2 bases, with 15 bases between the two germline ends. CDR3 amino acids: CASSEQPSQETQYF. CDR3 in DNA: TGCGCCAGCTCCGAGCAACCCTCGCAAGAGACCCAGTACTTC.

This clonotype has only a few counts. V gene TRBV3-1 combines with J gene TRBJ1-1; D unclear. V was shortened by 6 bases and J by 0 bases, with 11 bases between the two germline ends. The CDR3 is made up of 14 amino acids. Germline CDR1 is LGHDT and CDR2 is YNNKEL (reference sequence). DNA of the CDR3: TGTGCCAGCAGGTCCGGGCCGATGAACACTGAAGCTTTCTTT. This translates into CASRSGPMNTEAFF.

In its sample, this clonotype was seen a few times. The chain carries TRBV20-1 and TRBJ2-7, with 9 bases lining up with TRBD1. Germline lookup yields CDR1 DFQATT and CDR2 SNEGSKA (reference sequence). The CDR3 is 14 residues long. V was clipped by 6 bases and J by 5 bases; unmatched bases: 11. For the CDR3, the DNA is TGCAGTGCCGCGCCCTGGGACAGGGCTGACGAGCAGTACTTC. This codes for CSAAPWDRADEQYF.

The rearrangement links TRBV20-1 to TRBJ1-5; the D is unclear. The CDR3 covers 15 residues. Germline V gene lookup returns CDR1 DFQATT and CDR2 SNEGSKA (reference sequence). Deletions cut 6 bases from V and 1 base from J, with 16 bases between. The CDR3 sequence is CSAMRAVGSNQPQHF. The CDR3 region has the DNA TGCAGTGCGATGAGGGCAGTGGGAAGCAATCAGCCCCAGCATTTT.

The rearrangement links TRBV12-3 or TRBV12-4 to TRBJ2-4; 8 bases map to TRBD1. The CDR3 consists of 16 residues. The V and J ends lost 5 bases and 4 bases, in that order; junction bases with no gene match: 10. The CDR3 DNA follows: TGTGCCAGCAGTGTCCGACAGGGGCGGGCTAAAAACATTCAGTACTTC. Translating it yields CASSVRQGRAKNIQYF.

This chain connects TRBV11-2 to TRBJ1-2, with D unclear. CDR3 length equals 16 residues. V lost 3 bases to trimming and J lost 2 bases, with 16 bases between them. In germline, CDR1 is SGHAT, CDR2 FQNNGV. The CDR3 spells CASSFKPLGLNYGYTF. The CDR3 region has the DNA TGTGCCAGCAGCTTCAAACCCCTTGGACTCAACTATGGCTACACCTTC.

V gene TRBV12-3 or TRBV12-4 combines with J gene TRBJ2-2; 7 bases match TRBD2. This CDR3 contains 16 residues. The V and J ends lost 4 bases and 0 bases, in that order; junction bases with no gene match: 5. CDR3 nucleotide sequence: TGTGCCAGCAGTTCTAGGGCGGGAGCGAACACCGGGGAGCTGTTTTTT. It translates to CASSSRAGANTGELFF.

This clonotype was counted many times. The rearrangement joins TRBV12-3 or TRBV12-4 to TRBJ2-7, with a weak D call TRBD2 (5 bases). V was trimmed by 8 bases and J by 4 bases, leaving 18 bases between them. This CDR3 contains 14 residues. The CDR3 loop is CASSTRELLYEQYF. The CDR3 DNA sequence: TGTGCCAGCTCAACCCGGGAACTGTTATACGAGCAGTACTTC.

This clonotype appeared a few times. The gene calls are TRBV6-1 and TRBJ1-1, with D unresolved. V lost 6 bases and J lost 2, with 16 bases in between. CDR3 size: 15 residues. CDR1 is MNHNS and CDR2 is SASEGT in the germline V gene. CDR3 sequence reads: CASRKNRALNTEAFF. The CDR3 nucleotides are TGTGCCAGCAGGAAGAACCGGGCCTTAAACACTGAAGCTTTCTTT.

The rearrangement links TRBV27 to TRBJ1-4; D remains unclear. V dropped 6 bases and J dropped 4 bases, with 15 bases sitting between them. The CDR3 consists of 15 residues. Looked up from germline, CDR1 is MNHEY and CDR2 is SMNVEV (reference sequence). CDR3 in amino acids: CASSPRLGDNEKLFF. Written as DNA, the CDR3 is TGTGCCAGCAGCCCTCGCCTTGGGGATAATGAAAAACTGTTTTTT.

This clonotype was detected many times. The rearrangement links TRBV4-3 to TRBJ2-3; D remains unclear. The CDR3 runs to 11 residues. CDR1 and CDR2 from the germline V gene are LGHNA and YSLEER. V lost 1 base, J lost 8 bases, and 4 bases lay in between. This chain's CDR3 is CASSQGGTQYF. The CDR3 nucleotides read TGCGCCAGCAGCCAAGGGGGTACGCAGTATTTT.

This clonotype came up a few times. The chain has TRBV10-1 and TRBJ2-1, with D possibly being TRBD1 (7 bases). The V and J ends lost 2 bases and 6 bases respectively, with 14 bases between them. The CDR3 length is 15 residues. CDR1 is WNHNN, CDR2 SYGVQD, per germline (reference sequence). The CDR3 DNA follows: TGCGCCAGCAGTGAGCTTGCTCAGGGGGGCAATGAGCAGTTCTTC. This sequence encodes CASSELAQGGNEQFF.

This sequence joins TRBV5-1 and TRBJ2-3; 7 bases align to TRBD2. Germline CDR1 is SGHRS and CDR2 is YFSETQ. Germline trimming cut 3 bases from V and 5 bases from J; bases unmatched to any gene: 12. The CDR3 loop spans 16 amino acids. CDR3 sequence: CASSWGFRRERDTQYF. The CDR3 coding sequence is TGCGCCAGCAGCTGGGGGTTTAGGCGGGAGAGAGATACGCAGTATTTT.

This clonotype was recorded a few times. The gene calls are TRBV25-1 and TRBJ1-3; the D gene is possibly TRBD1 (5 bases). Trimming pared 4 bases from V and 0 bases from J, leaving 10 bases between. Germline V gene data show CDR1 as MGHDK and CDR2 as SYGVNS. The CDR3 runs 15 residues. The DNA of the CDR3 is TGTGCCAGCAGTGCGACAGAAAACTCTGGAAACACCATATATTTT. Encoded protein: CASSATENSGNTIYF.

This clonotype came up a few times. The V and J genes are TRBV7-8 and TRBJ1-1; 7 bases are a match to TRBD1. This CDR3 is built from 14 residues. V shed 5 bases and J 4 bases; nucleotides not matched to a gene: 7. The V gene's germline CDR1 is SGHVS and CDR2 FQNEAQ. The CDR3 DNA follows: TGTGCCAGCAGCGTGCAAGGGGGCCCCACTGAAGCTTTCTTT. Its protein is CASSVQGGPTEAFF.

This clonotype was counted only a few times. The rearrangement uses TRBV6-5 and TRBJ2-7, with 7 bases lining up with TRBD1. This CDR3 region has 15 residues. Per the germline V gene, CDR1 is MNHEY and CDR2 is SVGAGI. V lost 4 bases to trimming and J lost 0 bases; unmatched junction nucleotides: 6. The CDR3 sequence is CASSSDRSTSYEQYF. The DNA of the CDR3 is TGTGCCAGCAGTTCGGACAGGAGTACCTCCTACGAGCAGTACTTC.

This clonotype was counted ten times or more. The chain carries TRBV20-1 and TRBJ1-2; D possibly corresponds to TRBD1 (5 bases). The CDR3 spans 12 residues. CDR1 is DFQATT and CDR2 is SNEGSKA in the germline V gene (reference sequence). V shed 0 bases and J shed 4 bases, with 6 bases lying between them. The CDR3 spells CSAREGVYGYTF. The CDR3 coding sequence is TGCAGTGCTAGAGAAGGGGTCTATGGCTACACCTTC.

This clonotype was seen a few times. This sequence joins TRBV5-1 and TRBJ2-1; 10 bases line up with TRBD1. Germline trimming cut 4 bases from V and 12 bases from J; bases unmatched to any gene: 16. Looked up from germline, CDR1 is SGHRS and CDR2 is YFSETQ. The CDR3 totals 16 residues. The CDR3 DNA reads TGCGCCAGCAGCCTCGGACAGGGGGGCCCGGTATGGGCGCAGTTCTTC. The encoded protein is CASSLGQGGPVWAQFF.

J is TRBJ2-2 and V is TRBV2; D possibly corresponds to TRBD2 (5 bases). Germline assignment: CDR1 SNHLY and CDR2 FYNNEI. The CDR3 contains 13 residues. CDR3 nucleotides: TGTGCAGCGGCAGGAGACTCTGGGGGGGAGCTGTTTTTT. It translates to CAAAGDSGGELFF. Complete variable domain (other parts from reference TRBV2 and TRBJ2-2): EPEVTQTPSHQVTQMGQEVILRCVPISNHLYFYWYRQILGQKVEFLVSFYNNEISEKSEIFDDQFSVERPDGSNFTLKIRSTKLEDSAMYFCAAAGDSGGELFFGEGSRLTVL.

The rearrangement uses TRBV10-1 and TRBJ2-2; D call uncertain. CDR3 size: 14 residues. Germline V CDR1 and CDR2: WNHNN, SYGVQD (reference sequence). V was pared by 6 bases and J by 1 base, with 9 bases between. CDR3 protein: CASRPSWNTGELFF. The CDR3 nucleotides read TGCGCCAGCAGGCCGTCGTGGAACACCGGGGAGCTGTTTTTT.

The chain is built from TRBV20-1 and TRBJ2-1; D might be TRBD2 (6 bases). This CDR3 is built from 18 residues. CDR1 and CDR2 (germline): DFQATT, SNEGSKA (reference sequence). Trimming stripped 0 bases from V and 2 bases from J, with 20 bases between. The DNA of the CDR3 is TGCAGTGCTAGAGAGGTACCGCAGTGGAGGGAACCCTACAATGAGCAGTTCTTC. It translates to CSAREVPQWREPYNEQFF.

The chain recombines TRBV10-1 with TRBJ2-1; D may be TRBD1 (5 bases). In germline, CDR1 is WNHNN, CDR2 SYGVQD (reference sequence). V shed 3 bases and J shed 4 bases, with 16 bases lying between them. The CDR3 has 16 amino acids. The CDR3 loop reads CASSEIEGARYNEQFF. DNA of the CDR3: TGCGCCAGCAGTGAAATAGAAGGGGCGCGGTACAATGAGCAGTTCTTC.

The rearrangement joins TRBV11-2 to TRBJ2-1; TRBD1 is a possible D gene (6 bases). This CDR3 contains 15 residues. Trimming took 1 base from V and 0 from J, leaving 7 bases between them. Germline V lookup: CDR1 SGHAT, CDR2 FQNNGV. CDR3 sequence (DNA): TGTGCCAGCAGCTTAGGGGACACCTCCTACAATGAGCAGTTCTTC. Its translation is CASSLGDTSYNEQFF.